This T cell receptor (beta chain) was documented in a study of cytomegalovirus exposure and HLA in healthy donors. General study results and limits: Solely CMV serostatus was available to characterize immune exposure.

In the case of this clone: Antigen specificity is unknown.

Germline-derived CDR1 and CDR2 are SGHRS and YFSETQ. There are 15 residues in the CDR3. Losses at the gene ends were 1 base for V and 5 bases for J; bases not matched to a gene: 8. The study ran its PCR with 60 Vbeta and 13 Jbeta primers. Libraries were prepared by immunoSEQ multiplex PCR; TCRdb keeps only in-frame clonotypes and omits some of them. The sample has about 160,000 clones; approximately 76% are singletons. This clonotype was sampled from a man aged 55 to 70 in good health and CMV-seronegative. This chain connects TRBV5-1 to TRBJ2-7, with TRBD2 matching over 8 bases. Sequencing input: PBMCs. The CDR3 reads CASSLSSGSPHEQYF. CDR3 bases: TGCGCCAGCAGCTTGTCAAGCGGGAGTCCCCACGAGCAGTACTTC.